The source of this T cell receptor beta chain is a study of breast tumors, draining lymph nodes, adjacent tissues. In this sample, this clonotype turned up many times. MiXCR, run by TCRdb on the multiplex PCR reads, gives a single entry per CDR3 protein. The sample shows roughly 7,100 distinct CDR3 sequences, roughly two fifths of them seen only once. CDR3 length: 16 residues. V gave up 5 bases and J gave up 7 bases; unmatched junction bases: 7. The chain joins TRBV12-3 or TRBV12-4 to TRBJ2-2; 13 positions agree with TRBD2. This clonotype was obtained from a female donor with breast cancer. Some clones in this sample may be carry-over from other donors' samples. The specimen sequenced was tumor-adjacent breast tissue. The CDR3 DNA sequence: TGTGCCAGCAGTCCCGGACTAGCGGGAGTGAACGGGGAGCTGTTTTTT. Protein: CASSPGLAGVNGELFF.